The next 4 T cell receptor beta chains were all read from a single sample in a study of blood T cell repertoires in COVID-19. Some clones are missing from TCRdb's copy, which holds only in-frame ones; the method was immunoSEQ multiplex PCR. The sample records a few hundred thousand clones, roughly 85% being singletons. Sequences were obtained from peripheral blood. All receptors derive from a human donor in a cohort sampled during active COVID-19.

This chain connects TRBV29-1 to TRBJ1-2; D call uncertain. The V gene's germline CDR1 is SQVTM and CDR2 ANQGSEA. Trimming took off 8 bases at V and 0 bases at J, with 7 bases between the two ends. The CDR3 is made up of 11 amino acids. CDR3 DNA: TGCAGCATTGTAGCTAACTATGGCTACACCTTC. Its protein product is CSIVANYGYTF.

J is TRBJ2-7 and V is TRBV6-5, with TRBD1 identical over 7 bases. Losses at the gene ends were 6 bases for V and 6 bases for J; bases not matched to a gene: 8. The CDR3 totals 13 residues. Germline assignment: CDR1 MNHEY and CDR2 SVGAGI. CDR3 sequence reads: CASRNRGLGEQYF. In DNA form, the CDR3 reads TGTGCCAGCAGAAACAGGGGTTTAGGCGAGCAGTACTTC.

This rearrangement joins TRBV25-1 to TRBJ2-7; TRBD1 is a possible D gene (6 bases). V lost 3 bases, J lost 6 bases, and 21 bases lay in between. The germline gives CDR1 MGHDK, CDR2 SYGVNS. The CDR3 consists of 16 residues. CDR3 DNA sequence: TGTGCCAGCAGTGACGTAGACAGGCGGCTTACTCGCGAGCAGTACTTC. Protein sequence: CASSDVDRRLTREQYF.

The chain joins TRBV7-9 to TRBJ2-3; D gene uncertain. Between the trimmed V and J ends, which lost 5 bases and 0 bases, there was a span of 12 bases. There are 15 residues in the CDR3. Germline CDR1 reads SEHNR; CDR2 reads FQNEAQ (reference sequence). CDR3 amino acids: CASSPPGSSTDTQYF. The DNA of the CDR3 is TGTGCCAGCAGCCCACCGGGTTCTAGCACAGATACGCAGTATTTT. The complete variable domain, with remaining parts taken from reference TRBV7-9 and TRBJ2-3, reads DTGVSQNPRHKITKRGQNVTFRCDPISEHNRLYWYRQTLGQGPEFLTYFQNEAQLEKSRLLSDRFSAERPKGSFSTLEIQRTEQGDSAMYLCASSPPGSSTDTQYFGPGTRLTVL.